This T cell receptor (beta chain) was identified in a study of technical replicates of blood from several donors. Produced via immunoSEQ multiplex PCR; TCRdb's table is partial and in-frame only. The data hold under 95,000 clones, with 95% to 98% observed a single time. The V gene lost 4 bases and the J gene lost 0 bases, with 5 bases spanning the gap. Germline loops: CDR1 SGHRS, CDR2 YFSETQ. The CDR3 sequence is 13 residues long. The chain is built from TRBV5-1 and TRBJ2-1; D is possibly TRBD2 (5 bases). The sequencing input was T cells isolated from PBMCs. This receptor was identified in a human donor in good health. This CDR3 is CASSRDSYNEQFF. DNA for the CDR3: TGCGCCAGCAGCCGGGACTCCTACAATGAGCAGTTCTTC.